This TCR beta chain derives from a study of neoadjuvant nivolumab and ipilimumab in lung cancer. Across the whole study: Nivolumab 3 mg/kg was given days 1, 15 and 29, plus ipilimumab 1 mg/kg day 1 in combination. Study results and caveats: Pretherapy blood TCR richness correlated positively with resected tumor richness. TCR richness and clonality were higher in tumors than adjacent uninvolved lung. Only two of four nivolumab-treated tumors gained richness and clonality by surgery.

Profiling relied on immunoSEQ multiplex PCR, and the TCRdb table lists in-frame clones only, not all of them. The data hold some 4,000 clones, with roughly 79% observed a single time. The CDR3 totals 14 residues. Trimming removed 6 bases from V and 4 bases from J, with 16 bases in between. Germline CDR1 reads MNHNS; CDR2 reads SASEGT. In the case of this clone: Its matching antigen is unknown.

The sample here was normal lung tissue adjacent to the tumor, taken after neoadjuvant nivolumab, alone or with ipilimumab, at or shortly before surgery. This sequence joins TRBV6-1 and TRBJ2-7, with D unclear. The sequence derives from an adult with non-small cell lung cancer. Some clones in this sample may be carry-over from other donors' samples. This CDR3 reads CASRTMNTRYEQYF. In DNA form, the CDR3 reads TGTGCCAGCAGGACAATGAATACCCGATACGAGCAGTACTTC.